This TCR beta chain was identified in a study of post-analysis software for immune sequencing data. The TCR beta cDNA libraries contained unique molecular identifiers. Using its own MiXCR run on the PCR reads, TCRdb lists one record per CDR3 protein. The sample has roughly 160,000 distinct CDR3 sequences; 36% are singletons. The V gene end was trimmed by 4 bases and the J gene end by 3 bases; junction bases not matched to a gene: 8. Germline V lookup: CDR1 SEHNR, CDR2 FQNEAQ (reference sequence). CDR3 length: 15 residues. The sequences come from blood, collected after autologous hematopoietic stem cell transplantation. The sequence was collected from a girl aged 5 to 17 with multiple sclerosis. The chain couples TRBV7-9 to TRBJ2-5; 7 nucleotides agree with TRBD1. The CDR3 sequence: CASSSSGDSEETQYF. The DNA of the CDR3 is TGTGCCAGCAGCTCCTCAGGGGACAGTGAAGAGACCCAGTACTTC. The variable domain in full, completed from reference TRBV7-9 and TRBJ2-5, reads DTGVSQNPRHKITKRGQNVTFRCDPISEHNRLYWYRQTLGQGPEFLTYFQNEAQLEKSRLLSDRFSAERPKGSFSTLEIQRTEQGDSAMYLCASSSSGDSEETQYFGPGTRLLVL.